The rows below give T cell receptor beta chains drawn from one sample of a study of shared clonotypes between healthy human individuals. Here immunoSEQ multiplex PCR was the method, and the copy in TCRdb shows in-frame clones only, minus some. The sample has 2.5 million or so clones, approximately 90% seen once. Sequenced sample: naive CD4+ T cells sorted from blood. The receptor set was obtained from a young man in good health. Each CDR3 is given with its conserved first and last residue. Fields, in order: J gene, V gene, CDR3 protein.

J: TRBJ2-4; V: TRBV5-8; CDR3: CASDSGGGRKNIQYF
J: TRBJ2-1; V: TRBV6-5; CDR3: CASSTRGKWNEQFF
J: TRBJ1-5; V: TRBV5-6; CDR3: CASSSGQSNQPQHF
J: TRBJ2-1; V: TRBV9; CDR3: CASSVGTANNEQFF
J: TRBJ2-7; V: TRBV5-1; CDR3: CASSRDRAPYEQYF
J: TRBJ2-1; V: TRBV6-1; CDR3: CAGGLDFYNEQFF
J: TRBJ1-1; V: TRBV5-1; CDR3: CASSLRSDTEAFF
J: TRBJ1-6; V: TRBV2; CDR3: CASRGPTYNSPLHF
J: TRBJ1-4; V: TRBV9; CDR3: CASSPGGGEEKLFF
J: TRBJ1-4; V: TRBV6-1; CDR3: CASSGHGARGEKLFF
J: TRBJ2-7; V: TRBV6-1; CDR3: CASSEEAGQGYYEQYF
J: TRBJ2-7; V: TRBV6-5; CDR3: CASSYSGIGISYEQYF
J: TRBJ1-6; V: TRBV12-5; CDR3: CASGHPQGVNNSPLHF
J: TRBJ2-7; V: TRBV18; CDR3: CASSPRTGESSYEQYF
J: TRBJ1-5; V: TRBV7-9; CDR3: CASSLGANQPQHF
J: TRBJ2-7; V: TRBV6-5; CDR3: CASRRGTHYEQYF
J: TRBJ2-7; V: TRBV4-3; CDR3: CASSQDIRLAGGPSSSYEQYF
J: TRBJ2-5; V: TRBV19; CDR3: CASSISGGIETQYF
J: TRBJ2-7; V: TRBV5-4; CDR3: CASSLGTGGVEQYF
J: TRBJ1-5; V: TRBV5-1; CDR3: CASSSGVDQPQHF
J: TRBJ2-7; V: TRBV20-1; CDR3: CSARSGYEQYF
J: TRBJ2-7; V: TRBV7-2; CDR3: CASSFGLAGVEQYF
J: TRBJ2-5; V: TRBV5-1; CDR3: CASSGGTALGETQYF
J: TRBJ2-7; V: TRBV7-2; CDR3: CASSSGTGPYEQYF
J: TRBJ2-1; V: TRBV11-2; CDR3: CASSLDRGRYNEQFF
J: TRBJ2-1; V: TRBV5-1; CDR3: CASSLDPGGDEQFF
J: TRBJ2-5; V: TRBV30; CDR3: CAWKGRAQETQYF
J: TRBJ2-3; V: TRBV6-5; CDR3: CASSRRETDTQYF
J: TRBJ2-7; V: TRBV2; CDR3: CASRGDRSGEQYF
J: TRBJ1-5; V: TRBV4-1; CDR3: CASSQDPAPLSSSNQPQHF
J: TRBJ1-5; V: TRBV9; CDR3: CASSVGVTANQPQHF
J: TRBJ2-2; V: TRBV10-3; CDR3: CAISGATSGVGELFF
J: TRBJ2-7; V: TRBV7-2; CDR3: CASSLSGQGAYEQYF
J: TRBJ2-7; V: TRBV5-1; CDR3: CASSAQGYEQYF
J: TRBJ1-1; V: TRBV19; CDR3: CASSSPQQGAEAFF
J: TRBJ1-2; V: TRBV7-2; CDR3: CASSLAPDNYGYTF
J: TRBJ2-7; V: TRBV10-3; CDR3: CATSMGQGSSEQYF
J: TRBJ2-5; V: TRBV5-1; CDR3: CASSLWAGGVETQYF
J: TRBJ2-7; V: TRBV6-1; CDR3: CASSEMRGIYKTYEQYF
J: TRBJ2-3; V: TRBV19; CDR3: CASSSADTQYF
J: TRBJ1-5; V: TRBV23-1; CDR3: CASSSGTGLQPQHF
J: TRBJ2-1; V: TRBV19; CDR3: CASRTSGGASNEQFF
J: TRBJ1-1; V: TRBV10-3; CDR3: CAIGWSQNTEAFF
J: TRBJ1-4; V: TRBV5-5; CDR3: CASSWGSEGKLFF
J: TRBJ1-3; V: TRBV19; CDR3: CASSIDRAGGNTIYF
J: TRBJ1-2; V: TRBV6-5; CDR3: CASRGTGQNYGYTF
J: TRBJ2-2; V: TRBV27; CDR3: CATRDRADSGELFF
J: TRBJ2-4; V: TRBV2; CDR3: CASSIKGKNIQYF
J: TRBJ1-2; V: TRBV18; CDR3: CASSPQEGAGYGYTF
J: TRBJ1-1; V: TRBV7-2; CDR3: CASSLARTSAETEAFF